This TCR beta chain was observed in a study of blood T cell repertoires in COVID-19. Study summary: PBMCs, B-cell-depleted T cells, or T cells provided the cDNA or gDNA that made up the material.

In the authors' methods: Reference gene primer amplification gave estimated nucleated cell counts. Using immunoSEQ multiplex PCR, the repertoire was profiled, and TCRdb retains in-frame clones only, with some absent. V, J and clone size are those of that table, while D and trimming were read from the DNA. In the table there are 55,000 to 95,000 clones, roughly 80% of which are singletons. V lost 3 bases and J lost 0, with 9 bases in between. This CDR3 has 15 residues. Germline V gives CDR1 SGHTA, CDR2 FQGNSA. This clone occurred once. This TCR came from a woman in her sixties or seventies with acute or convalescent COVID-19. The specimen sequenced was peripheral blood. The rearrangement uses TRBV7-2 and TRBJ1-3; D is ambiguous. For the CDR3, the DNA is TGTGCCAGCAGCTTTTATGCGAGCTCTGGAAACACCATATATTTT. Translating it yields CASSFYASSGNTIYF. The full variable domain, completed using reference TRBV7-2 and TRBJ1-3, is GAGVSQSPSNKVTEKGKDVELRCDPISGHTALYWYRQSLGQGLEFLIYFQGNSAPDKSGLPSDRFSAERTGGSVSTLTIQRTQQEDSAVYLCASSFYASSGNTIYFGEGSWLTVV.